This TCR beta chain was recovered during a study of shared clonotypes between healthy human individuals. The protocol was immunoSEQ multiplex PCR, while the TCRdb copy is restricted to in-frame clones and leaves out a portion. This sample yields some 1,600,000 clones, of which roughly 98% are seen a single time; less than 0.55% belongs to the top ten. The germline gives CDR1 MGHRA, CDR2 YSYEKL. V lost 2 bases and J lost 4; bases outside the gene matches: 9. CDR3 length equals 16 residues. The clonotype was recovered from a man aged 25-40 years in good health. The sequencing sample was made of naive CD4+ T cells sorted from blood. Sample subset: CD45RA+ positively selected. The chain links TRBV4-1 to TRBJ2-7; 9 bases are a match to TRBD2. The CDR3 loop is CASSQPTSGDRYEQYF. CDR3 nucleotides: TGCGCCAGCAGCCAACCGACTAGCGGAGACCGTTACGAGCAGTACTTC.